The clone carrying this T cell receptor (beta chain) showed up just a few times. What it binds is not known. The length of the CDR3 is 12 residues. Germline V gene lookup returns CDR1 MGHDK and CDR2 SYGVNS. Trimming stripped 4 bases from V and 11 bases from J, with 14 bases between. One entry per CDR3 protein, called by TCRdb with MiXCR from the 5' RACE reads. The data show fewer than 800,000 distinct CDR3 sequences, about 7.6% seen once. This specimen comes from a study of identical twins. Points from the study as a whole: Fewer insertions characterized abundant cord blood beta clonotypes, whereas memory repertoires showed none. Compared with models, monozygotic twins showed more out-of-frame TCR alpha sharing. Surplus twin overlap in beta out-of-frame sequences was less pronounced. The authors noted that invariant MAIT and iNKT cells could partly confound zero-insertion analyses.

The sample was also linked to a second study, of yellow fever vaccine responses in identical twins.

The V and J genes are TRBV25-1 and TRBJ2-5; maybe TRBD1 (7 bases). The clonotype originates from a woman younger than 35 in good health. The source material was PBMCs. CDR3 nucleotide sequence: TGTGCCAGCAGTGTCGACAGGGAGGTTCAGTACTTC. It is translated as CASSVDREVQYF. The full variable domain, completed using reference TRBV25-1 and TRBJ2-5, is EADIYQTPRYLVIGTGKKITLECSQTMGHDKMYWYQQDPGMELHLIHYSYGVNSTEKGDLSSESTVSRIRTEHFPLTLESARPSHTSQYLCASSVDREVQYFGPGTRLLVL.